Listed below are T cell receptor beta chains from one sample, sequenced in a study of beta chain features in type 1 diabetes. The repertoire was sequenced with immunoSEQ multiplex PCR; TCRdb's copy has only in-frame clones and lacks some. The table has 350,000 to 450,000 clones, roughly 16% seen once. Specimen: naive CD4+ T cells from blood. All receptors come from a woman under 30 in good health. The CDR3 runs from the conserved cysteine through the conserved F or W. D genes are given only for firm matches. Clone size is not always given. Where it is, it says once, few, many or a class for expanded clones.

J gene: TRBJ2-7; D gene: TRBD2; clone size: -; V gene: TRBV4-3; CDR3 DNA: TGCGCCAGCAGCCAAACTAGCGGGAGAGGTGGGAGAAACTACGAGCAGTACTTC; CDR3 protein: CASSQTSGRGGRNYEQYF
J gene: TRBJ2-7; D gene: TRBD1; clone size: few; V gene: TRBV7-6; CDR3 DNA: TGTGCCAGCAGCCCCGGGACAGGGGTGTTGTACGAGCAGTACTTC; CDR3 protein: CASSPGTGVLYEQYF
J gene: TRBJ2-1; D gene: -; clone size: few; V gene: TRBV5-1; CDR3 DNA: TGCGCCAGCAGCCCGAGACGGGGTGAGCAGTTCTTC; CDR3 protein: CASSPRRGEQFF
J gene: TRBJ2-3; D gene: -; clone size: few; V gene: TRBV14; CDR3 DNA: TGTGCCAGCAGCCAACGGACTGCCCCCGATACGCAGTATTTT; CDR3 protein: CASSQRTAPDTQYF
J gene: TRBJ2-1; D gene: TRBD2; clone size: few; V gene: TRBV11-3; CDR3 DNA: TGTGCCAGCAGCTTAGAGCCGGGAGGGAGAAATGAGCAGTTCTTC; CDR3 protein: CASSLEPGGRNEQFF
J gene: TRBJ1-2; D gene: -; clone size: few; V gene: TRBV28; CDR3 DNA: TGTGCCAGCAGTCCGGCTAACTATGGCTACACCTTC; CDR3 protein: CASSPANYGYTF
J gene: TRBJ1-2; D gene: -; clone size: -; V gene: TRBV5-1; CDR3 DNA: TGCGCCAGCAGCTTACCCGCGGGAGGCTACACCTTC; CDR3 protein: CASSLPAGGYTF
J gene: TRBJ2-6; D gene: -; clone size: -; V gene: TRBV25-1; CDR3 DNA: TGTGCCAGTGCAGGGTCTGGGGCCAACGTCCTGACTTTC; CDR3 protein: CASAGSGANVLTF
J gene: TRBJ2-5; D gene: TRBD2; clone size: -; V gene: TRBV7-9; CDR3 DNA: TGTGCCAGCAGCTTAGTTCTGGGGTCGGGGGGAGAAGAGACCCAGTACTTC; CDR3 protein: CASSLVLGSGGEETQYF
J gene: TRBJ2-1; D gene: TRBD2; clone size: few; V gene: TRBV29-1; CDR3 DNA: TGCAGCGTTGCCACGGGGGGGAGGAATGAGCAGTTCTTC; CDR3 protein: CSVATGGRNEQFF
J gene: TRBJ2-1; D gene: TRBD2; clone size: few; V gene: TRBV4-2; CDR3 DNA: TGTGCCAGCAGCCAAGCCGGGACTAGCGGGGGCAATGAGCAGTTCTTC; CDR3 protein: CASSQAGTSGGNEQFF
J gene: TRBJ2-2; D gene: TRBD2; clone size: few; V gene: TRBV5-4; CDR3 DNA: TGTGCCAGCAGTTCCGGGACTAATTACGAGAACACCGGGGAGCTGTTTTTT; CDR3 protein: CASSSGTNYENTGELFF
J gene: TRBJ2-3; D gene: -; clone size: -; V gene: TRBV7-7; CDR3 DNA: TGTGCTAGCAGCTTAAGCGGGCCTAGCACAGATACGCAGTATTTT; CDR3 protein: CASSLSGPSTDTQYF
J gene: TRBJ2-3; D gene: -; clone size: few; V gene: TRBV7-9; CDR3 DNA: TGTGCCAGCAGCCCGGGACTTCCCTCGACAGATACGCAGTATTTT; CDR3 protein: CASSPGLPSTDTQYF
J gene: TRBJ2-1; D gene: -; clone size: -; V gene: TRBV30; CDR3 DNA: TGTGCCTGGAGTCCCCAGGGGTTCGTGTACAATGAGCAGTTCTTC; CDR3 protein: CAWSPQGFVYNEQFF
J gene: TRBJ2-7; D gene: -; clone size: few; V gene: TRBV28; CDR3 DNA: TGTGCCAGCAGTTCGGACGGGGAGAGCTACGAGCAGTACTTC; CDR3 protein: CASSSDGESYEQYF
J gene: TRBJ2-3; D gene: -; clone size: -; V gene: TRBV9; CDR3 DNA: TGTGCCAGCAGCGTAGGAAGCGGACCGGTGGATACGCAGTATTTT; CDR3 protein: CASSVGSGPVDTQYF
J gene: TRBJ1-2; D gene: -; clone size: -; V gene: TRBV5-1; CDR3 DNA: TGCGCCAGCAGCTTGGACGATTTGGCGCGGGGCTACACCTTC; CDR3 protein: CASSLDDLARGYTF
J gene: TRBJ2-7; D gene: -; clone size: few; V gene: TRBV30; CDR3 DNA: TGTGCCTGGAGCGTCCTCTACGAGCAGTACTTC; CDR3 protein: CAWSVLYEQYF
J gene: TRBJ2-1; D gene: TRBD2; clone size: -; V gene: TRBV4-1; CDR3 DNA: TGCGCCAGCAGCCAGGGGCTAGCGGGCCCCTACAATGAGCAGTTCTTC; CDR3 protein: CASSQGLAGPYNEQFF
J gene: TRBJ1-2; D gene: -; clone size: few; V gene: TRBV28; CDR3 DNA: TGTGCCAGCTTGGGGACTGACTATGGCTACACCTTC; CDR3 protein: CASLGTDYGYTF
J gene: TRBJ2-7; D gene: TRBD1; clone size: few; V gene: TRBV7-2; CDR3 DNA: TGTGCCAGCAGCTCGGGACAGACCTACGAGCAGTACTTC; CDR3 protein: CASSSGQTYEQYF
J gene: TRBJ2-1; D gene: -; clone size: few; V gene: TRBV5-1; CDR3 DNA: TGCGCCAGCAGCTTGGGACAGGTGGACGAGCAGTTCTTC; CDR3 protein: CASSLGQVDEQFF
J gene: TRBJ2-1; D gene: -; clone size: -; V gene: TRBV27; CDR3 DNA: TGTGCCAGCAGTTCCCTCACGATGCCATCTAGGAATGAGCAGTTCTTC; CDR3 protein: CASSSLTMPSRNEQFF
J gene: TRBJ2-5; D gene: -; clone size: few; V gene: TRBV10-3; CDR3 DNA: TGTGCCATCGCGGGCTTGGCGGAGACCCAGTACTTC; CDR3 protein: CAIAGLAETQYF
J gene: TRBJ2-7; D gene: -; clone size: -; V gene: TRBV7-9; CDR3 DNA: TGTGCCAGCAGCTTAACAGGTTACTCCTACGAGCAGTACTTC; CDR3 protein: CASSLTGYSYEQYF
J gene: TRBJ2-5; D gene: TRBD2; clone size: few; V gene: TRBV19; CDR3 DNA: TGTGCCAGTAGTATTGGAAAGACTAGCGGGCCACAAGAGACCCAGTACTTC; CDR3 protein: CASSIGKTSGPQETQYF
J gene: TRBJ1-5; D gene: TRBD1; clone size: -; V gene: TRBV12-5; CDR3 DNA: TGTGCTAGTGCCAAGGGACAGGGCAATCAGCCCCAGCATTTT; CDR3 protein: CASAKGQGNQPQHF
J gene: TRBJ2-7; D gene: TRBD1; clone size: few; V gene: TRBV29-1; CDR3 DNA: TGCAGCGGGGGACAGGCCTACGAGCAGTACTTC; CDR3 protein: CSGGQAYEQYF
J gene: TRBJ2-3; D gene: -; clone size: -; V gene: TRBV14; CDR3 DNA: TGTGCCAGCAGCCAAGTGCGGAGGCCAGATACGCAGTATTTT; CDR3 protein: CASSQVRRPDTQYF
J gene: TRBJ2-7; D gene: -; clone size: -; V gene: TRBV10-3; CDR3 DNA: TGTGCCATCAGTGGTGAGGGTTTGAACTACGAGCAGTACTTC; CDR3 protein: CAISGEGLNYEQYF
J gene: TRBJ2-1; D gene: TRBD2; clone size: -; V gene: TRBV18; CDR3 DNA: TGTGCCAGCTCATCCGGGACTAGCGGGAGTTTCTACAATGAGCAGTTCTTC; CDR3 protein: CASSSGTSGSFYNEQFF
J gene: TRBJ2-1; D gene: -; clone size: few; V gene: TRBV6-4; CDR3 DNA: TGTGCCAGCAGTCGGGAGCATCTGATCGATGAGCAGTTCTTC; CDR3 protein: CASSREHLIDEQFF
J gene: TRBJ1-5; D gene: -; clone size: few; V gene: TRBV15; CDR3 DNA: TGTGCCACCAGCAGAGCTACAGGGCGGGATCAGCCCCAGCATTTT; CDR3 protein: CATSRATGRDQPQHF
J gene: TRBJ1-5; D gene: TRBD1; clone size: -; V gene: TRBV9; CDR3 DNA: TGTGCCAGCAGCCCAAAGGACAGGGGACAGCCCCAGCATTTT; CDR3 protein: CASSPKDRGQPQHF
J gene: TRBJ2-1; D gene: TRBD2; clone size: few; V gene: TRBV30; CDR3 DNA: TGTGCCTGGAGTGTACGGACACTAGCGGGGAGGAACAATGAGCAGTTCTTC; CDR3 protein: CAWSVRTLAGRNNEQFF
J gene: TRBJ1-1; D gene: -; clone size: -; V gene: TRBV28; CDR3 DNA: TGTGCCAGCAGTTTATCGTCAGGTGTATTTGAAGCTTTCTTT; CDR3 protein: CASSLSSGVFEAFF
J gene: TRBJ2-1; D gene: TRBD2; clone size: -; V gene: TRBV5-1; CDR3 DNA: TGCGCCAGCGGTCTCGGCGGGAGGGCCCAGGGTGGTGAGCAGTTCTTC; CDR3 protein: CASGLGGRAQGGEQFF
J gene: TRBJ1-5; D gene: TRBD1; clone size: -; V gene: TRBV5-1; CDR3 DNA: TGCGCCAGCAGCTCCGGACAGGCCAATCAGCCCCAGCATTTT; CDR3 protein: CASSSGQANQPQHF
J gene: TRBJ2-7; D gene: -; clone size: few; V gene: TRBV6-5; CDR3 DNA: TGTGCCAGCGCACCACCGGGATTTGGGCAGTACTTC; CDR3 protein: CASAPPGFGQYF
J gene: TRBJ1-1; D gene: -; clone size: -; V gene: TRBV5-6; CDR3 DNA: TGTGCCAGCACTCGGGGGGGGCCTAGCACTGAAGCTTTCTTT; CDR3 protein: CASTRGGPSTEAFF
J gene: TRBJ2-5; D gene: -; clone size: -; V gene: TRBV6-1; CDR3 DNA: TGTGCCAGCAGTCAGGGGGGTACTCCGGAGACCCAGTACTTC; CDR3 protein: CASSQGGTPETQYF
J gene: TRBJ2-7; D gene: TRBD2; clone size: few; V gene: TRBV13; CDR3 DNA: TGTGCCAGCAGCTTAATAGCGGGAGACTACGAGCAGTACTTC; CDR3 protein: CASSLIAGDYEQYF
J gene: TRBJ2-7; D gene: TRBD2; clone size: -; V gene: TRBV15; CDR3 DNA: TGTGCCACCAGCAGAGATTTCGGGACTAGCGGGGGGAGCGAGCAGTACTTC; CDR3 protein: CATSRDFGTSGGSEQYF
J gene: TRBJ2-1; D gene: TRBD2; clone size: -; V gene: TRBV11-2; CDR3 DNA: TGTGCCAGCAGCTTACCCCCGGTAGCGGGGGGAGGTGAGCAGTTCTTC; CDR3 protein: CASSLPPVAGGGEQFF
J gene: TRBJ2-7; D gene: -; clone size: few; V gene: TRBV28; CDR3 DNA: TGTGCCAGCAGTTTCAGTAGCGGTAATGTGGGGGAGCAGTACTTC; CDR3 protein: CASSFSSGNVGEQYF
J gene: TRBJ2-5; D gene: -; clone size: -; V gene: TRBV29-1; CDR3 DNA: TGCAGCGTTCGGATTGGGGGGGAGACCCAGTACTTC; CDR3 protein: CSVRIGGETQYF
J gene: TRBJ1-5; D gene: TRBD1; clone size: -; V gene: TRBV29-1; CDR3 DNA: TGCAGCGCCTCGACAGGGAGGAGCAATCAGCCCCAGCATTTT; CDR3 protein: CSASTGRSNQPQHF
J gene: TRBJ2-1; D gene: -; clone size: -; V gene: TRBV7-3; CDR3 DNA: TGTGCCAGCAGCCCCTCGGGAAATGAGCAGTTCTTC; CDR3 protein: CASSPSGNEQFF
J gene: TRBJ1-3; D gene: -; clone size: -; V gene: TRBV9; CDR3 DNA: TGTGCCAGCAGCGTAGCATTGAGCTCTGGAAACACCATATATTTT; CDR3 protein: CASSVALSSGNTIYF
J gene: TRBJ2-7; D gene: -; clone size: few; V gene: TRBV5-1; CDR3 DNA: TGCGCCAGCAGCCCCCAAGGTAGCGCCTCCTACGAGCAGTACTTC; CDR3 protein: CASSPQGSASYEQYF
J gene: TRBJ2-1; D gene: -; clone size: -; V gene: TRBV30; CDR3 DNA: TGTGCCTGGAGTAAACTAGTTAGGGCCGAGCAGTTCTTC; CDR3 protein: CAWSKLVRAEQFF
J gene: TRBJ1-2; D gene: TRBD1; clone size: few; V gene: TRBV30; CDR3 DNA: TGTGCCTGGAGAGTGACAGGGGGTAACTATGGCTACACCTTC; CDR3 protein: CAWRVTGGNYGYTF
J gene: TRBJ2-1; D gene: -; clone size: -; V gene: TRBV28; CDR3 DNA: TGTGCCAGCAGTCCCCCGACAGGAGCAAATGAGCAGTTCTTC; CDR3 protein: CASSPPTGANEQFF
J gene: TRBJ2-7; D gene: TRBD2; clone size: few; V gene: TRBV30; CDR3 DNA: TGTGCCTGGAGTGTAAAGGCTAGCGGGGACTACGAGCAGTACTTC; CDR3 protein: CAWSVKASGDYEQYF
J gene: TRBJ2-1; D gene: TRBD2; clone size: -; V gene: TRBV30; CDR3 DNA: TGTGCCTGGAGTGTAGGTAGCGGGACCTACAATGAGCAGTTCTTC; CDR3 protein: CAWSVGSGTYNEQFF
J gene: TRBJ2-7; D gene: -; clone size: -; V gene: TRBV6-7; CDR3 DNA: TGTGCCAGCGTGAGATACGAGCAGTACTTC; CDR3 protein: CASVRYEQYF
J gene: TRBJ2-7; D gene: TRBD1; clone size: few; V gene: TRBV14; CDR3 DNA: TGTGCCAGCAGCCTAGTATCCGGGACAGGGTTACGCGAGCAGTACTTC; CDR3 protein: CASSLVSGTGLREQYF
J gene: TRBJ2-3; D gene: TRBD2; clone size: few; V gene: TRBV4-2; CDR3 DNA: TGTGCCAGCAGCCAAGGACTAGCGGGACCTAGCGAGTATTTT; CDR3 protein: CASSQGLAGPSEYF
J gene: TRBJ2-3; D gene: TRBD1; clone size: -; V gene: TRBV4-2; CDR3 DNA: TGTGCCAGCAGCCAAGGACAGGGGCCAGATACGCAGTATTTT; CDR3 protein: CASSQGQGPDTQYF